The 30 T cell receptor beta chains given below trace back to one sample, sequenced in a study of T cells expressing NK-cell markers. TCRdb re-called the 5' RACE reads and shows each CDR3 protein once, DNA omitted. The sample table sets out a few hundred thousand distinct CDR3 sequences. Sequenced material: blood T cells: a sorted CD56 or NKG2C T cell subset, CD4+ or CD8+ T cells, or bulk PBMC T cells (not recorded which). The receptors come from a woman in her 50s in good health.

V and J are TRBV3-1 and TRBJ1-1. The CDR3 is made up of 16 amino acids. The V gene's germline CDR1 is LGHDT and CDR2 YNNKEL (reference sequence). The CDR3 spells CASSQVWGVRSTEAFF.

The CDR3 loop is CSARDANSPEETQYF. V and J are TRBV20-1 and TRBJ2-5. Germline CDR1 is DFQATT and CDR2 is SNEGSKA (reference sequence). CDR3 length equals 15 residues.

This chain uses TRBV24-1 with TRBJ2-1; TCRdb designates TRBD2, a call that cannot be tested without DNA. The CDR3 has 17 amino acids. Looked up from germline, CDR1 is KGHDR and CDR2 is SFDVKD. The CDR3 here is CATSDSGTSGRAGEQFF.

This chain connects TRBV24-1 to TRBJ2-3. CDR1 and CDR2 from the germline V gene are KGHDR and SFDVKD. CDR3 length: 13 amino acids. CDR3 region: CATSGSSTDTQYF.

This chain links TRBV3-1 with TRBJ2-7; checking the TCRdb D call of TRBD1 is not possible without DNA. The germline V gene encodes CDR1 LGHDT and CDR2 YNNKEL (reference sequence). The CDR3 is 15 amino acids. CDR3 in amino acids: CASSQGGRQRYEQYF.

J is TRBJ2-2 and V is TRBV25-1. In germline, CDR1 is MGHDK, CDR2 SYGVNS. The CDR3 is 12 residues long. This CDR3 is CATKYLTGELFF.

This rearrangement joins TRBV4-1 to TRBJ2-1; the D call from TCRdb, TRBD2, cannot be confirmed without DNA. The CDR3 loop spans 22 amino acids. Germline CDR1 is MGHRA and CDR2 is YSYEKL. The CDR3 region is CASSQAETVPIGGRVGLNEQFF.

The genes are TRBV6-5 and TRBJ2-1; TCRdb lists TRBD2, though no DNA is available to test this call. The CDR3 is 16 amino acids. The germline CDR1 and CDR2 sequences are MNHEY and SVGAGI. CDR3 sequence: CASSGILNGRGVEQFF.

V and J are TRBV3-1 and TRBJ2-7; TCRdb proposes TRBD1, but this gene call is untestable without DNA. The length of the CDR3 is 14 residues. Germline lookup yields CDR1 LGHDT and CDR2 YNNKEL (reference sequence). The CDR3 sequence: CASTPPGPSYEQYF.

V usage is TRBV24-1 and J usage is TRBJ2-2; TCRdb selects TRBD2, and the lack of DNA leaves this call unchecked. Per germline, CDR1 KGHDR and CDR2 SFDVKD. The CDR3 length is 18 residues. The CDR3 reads CATSDFSKRERNTGELFF.

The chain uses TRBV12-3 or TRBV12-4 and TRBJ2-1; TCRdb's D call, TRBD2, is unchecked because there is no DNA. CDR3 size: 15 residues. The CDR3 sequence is CASSLRGGSTNEQFF.

The CDR3 is CASSDTPPDQETQYF. The rearrangement joins TRBV25-1 to TRBJ2-5; without DNA, the TCRdb call of TRBD2 cannot be checked. The CDR3 extends over 15 amino acids. Germline V CDR1 and CDR2: MGHDK, SYGVNS.

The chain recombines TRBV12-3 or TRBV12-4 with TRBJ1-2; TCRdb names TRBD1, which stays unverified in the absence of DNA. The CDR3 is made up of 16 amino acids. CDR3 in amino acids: CASSFGKGRGGYGYTF.

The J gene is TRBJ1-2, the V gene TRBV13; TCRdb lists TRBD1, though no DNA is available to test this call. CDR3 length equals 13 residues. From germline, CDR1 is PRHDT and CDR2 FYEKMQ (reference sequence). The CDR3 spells CASSPGSNYGYTF.

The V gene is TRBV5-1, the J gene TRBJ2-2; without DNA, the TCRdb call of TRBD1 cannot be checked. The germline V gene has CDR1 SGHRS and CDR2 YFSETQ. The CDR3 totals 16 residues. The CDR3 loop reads CASSLIQGAATGELFF.

The CDR3 sequence is CSVEDLGGPSYNEQFF. The genes are TRBV29-1 and TRBJ2-1; TCRdb proposes TRBD2, but this gene call is untestable without DNA. The CDR3 extends over 16 amino acids. CDR1 and CDR2 (germline): SQVTM, ANQGSEA.

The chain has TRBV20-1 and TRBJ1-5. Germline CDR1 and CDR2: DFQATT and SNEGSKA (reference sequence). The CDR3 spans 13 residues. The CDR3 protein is CSVLRDSDQPQHF.

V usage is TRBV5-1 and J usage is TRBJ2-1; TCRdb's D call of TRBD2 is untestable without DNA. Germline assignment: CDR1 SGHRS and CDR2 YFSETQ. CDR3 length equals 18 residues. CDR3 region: CASSPGRGSGHIDNEQFF.

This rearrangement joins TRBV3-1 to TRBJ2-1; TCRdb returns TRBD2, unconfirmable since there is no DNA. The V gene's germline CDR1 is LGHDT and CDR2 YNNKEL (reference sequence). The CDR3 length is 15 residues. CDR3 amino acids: CASSQGLAEIMKQFF.

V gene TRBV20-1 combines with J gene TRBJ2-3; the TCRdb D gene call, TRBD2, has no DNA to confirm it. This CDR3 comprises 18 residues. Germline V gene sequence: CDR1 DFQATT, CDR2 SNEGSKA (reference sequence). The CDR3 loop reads CSARIWGLAATRTDTQYF.

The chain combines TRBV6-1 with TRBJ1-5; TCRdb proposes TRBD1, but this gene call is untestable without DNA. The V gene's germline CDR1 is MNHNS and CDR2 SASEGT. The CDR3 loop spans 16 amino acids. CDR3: CASSDLGTGGSQPQHF.

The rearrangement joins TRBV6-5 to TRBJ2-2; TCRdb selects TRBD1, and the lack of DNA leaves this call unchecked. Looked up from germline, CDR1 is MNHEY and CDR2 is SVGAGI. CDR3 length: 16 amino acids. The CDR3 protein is CASSLLVAGDTGELFF.

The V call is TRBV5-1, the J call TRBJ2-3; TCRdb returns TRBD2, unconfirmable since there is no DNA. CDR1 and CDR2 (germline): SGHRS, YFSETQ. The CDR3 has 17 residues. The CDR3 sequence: CASSLDPSGSSSDTQYF.

CDR3 amino acids: CASSGISGLEAFF. The chain is built from TRBV11-3 and TRBJ1-1. Germline V CDR1 and CDR2: SGHNT, YENEEA. This CDR3 is 13 amino acids long.

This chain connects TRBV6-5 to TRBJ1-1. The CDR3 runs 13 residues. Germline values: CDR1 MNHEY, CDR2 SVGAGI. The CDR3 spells CASSRVGNTEAFF.

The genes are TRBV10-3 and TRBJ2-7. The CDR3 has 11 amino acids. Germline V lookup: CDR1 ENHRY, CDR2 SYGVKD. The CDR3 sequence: CAHGTAYEQYF.

This CDR3 reads CASSRRGGVELFF. The genes are TRBV5-6 and TRBJ2-2; TCRdb proposes TRBD2, but this gene call is untestable without DNA. The CDR3 spans 13 residues. Germline loops: CDR1 SGHDT, CDR2 YYEEEE.

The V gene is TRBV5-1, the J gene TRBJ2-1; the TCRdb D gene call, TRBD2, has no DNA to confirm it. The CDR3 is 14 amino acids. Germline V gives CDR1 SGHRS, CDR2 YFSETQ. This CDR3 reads CASSLGRLENEQFF.

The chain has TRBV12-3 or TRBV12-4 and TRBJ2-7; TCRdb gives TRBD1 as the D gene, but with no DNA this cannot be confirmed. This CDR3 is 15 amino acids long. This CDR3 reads CASRNRDRGYGEQYF.

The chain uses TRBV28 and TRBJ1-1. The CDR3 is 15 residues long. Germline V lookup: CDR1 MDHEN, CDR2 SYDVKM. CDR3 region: CATGGAPSPNTEAFF. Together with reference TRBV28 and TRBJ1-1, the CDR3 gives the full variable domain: DVKVTQSSRYLVKRTGEKVFLECVQDMDHENMFWYRQDPGLGLRLIYFSYDVKMKEKGDIPEGYSVSREKKERFSLILESASTNQTSMYLCATGGAPSPNTEAFFGQGTRLTVV.